The 5 T cell receptor beta chains given below trace back to one sample, sequenced in a study of T cells after yellow fever vaccination (dated by TCRdb to the late 2010s). This specimen's treatment or condition label, per the study, means: live attenuated yellow fever vaccine strain. Library method: 5' RACE. The sample was run on an Illumina HiSeq 2500. The public reads were quality trimmed at Q25 with fastp and then assembled into clones with MiXCR by TCRdb, keeping productive beta chains. Each CDR3 protein gets just one entry, which takes the most common genes and DNA from the rows behind it. In all, the sample holds roughly 110,000 distinct CDR3 sequences, and more than 7.5% of those were seen once. The ten top clones hold 25% of the sample. Sequenced material: CD8+ T cells sorted from PBMCs, taken 45 days after the yellow fever booster vaccination. The receptor source for this set is a young man who received the YFV17D yellow fever vaccine.

The chain carries TRBV27 and TRBJ2-2; D is uncertain. From germline, CDR1 is MNHEY and CDR2 SMNVEV (reference sequence). CDR3 length: 12 amino acids. V was pared by 5 bases and J by 8 bases, with 9 bases between. In nucleotides, the CDR3 is TGTGCCAGCAGTCCAATCCCGGGGGAGCTGTTTTTT. Amino acids: CASSPIPGELFF.

In its sample, this clonotype was seen many times. V gene TRBV7-9 combines with J gene TRBJ2-1, with a weak D call TRBD1 (5 bases). V was pared by 3 bases and J by 3 bases, with 12 bases between. From germline, CDR1 is SEHNR and CDR2 FQNEAQ (reference sequence). This CDR3 is built from 15 residues. The CDR3 sequence is CASSFSQGHYNEQFF. DNA of the CDR3: TGTGCCAGCAGCTTTTCCCAGGGCCACTACAATGAGCAGTTCTTC. The variable domain in full, with the rest retrieved from reference TRBV7-9 and TRBJ2-1, is DTGVSQNPRHKITKRGQNVTFRCDPISEHNRLYWYRQTLGQGPEFLTYFQNEAQLEKSRLLSDRFSAERPKGSFSTLEIQRTEQGDSAMYLCASSFSQGHYNEQFFGPGTRLTVL.

This clonotype has more than one count but fewer than ten. This chain uses TRBV24-1 with TRBJ2-2; D not certain. The germline V gene has CDR1 KGHDR and CDR2 SFDVKD. Trimming pared 0 bases from V and 5 bases from J, leaving 9 bases between. The CDR3 length is 15 residues. This CDR3 reads CATSDLFTGTGELFF. For the CDR3, the DNA is TGTGCCACCAGTGATTTGTTCACGGGTACCGGGGAGCTGTTTTTT.

V and J are TRBV4-3 and TRBJ2-7; the match to TRBD2 covers 8 bases. The CDR3 is 15 residues long. V was clipped by 3 bases and J by 4 bases; unmatched bases: 8. CDR1 LGHNA and CDR2 YSLEER come from the germline V gene. The CDR3 protein is CASSQSGGPMYEQYF. The DNA for the CDR3 is TGCGCCAGCAGCCAGTCGGGAGGGCCGATGTACGAGCAGTACTTC.

This clonotype was seen many times. The chain is built from TRBV29-1 and TRBJ2-3, with D perhaps TRBD1 (6 bases). The CDR3 has 13 amino acids. V lost 4 bases and J 2 bases, leaving 10 bases between the germline ends. CDR1 is SQVTM, CDR2 ANQGSEA, per germline. The CDR3 region has the DNA TGCAGCGTTGTGCTGGGGGCCACAGATACGCAGTATTTT. Encoded protein: CSVVLGATDTQYF.